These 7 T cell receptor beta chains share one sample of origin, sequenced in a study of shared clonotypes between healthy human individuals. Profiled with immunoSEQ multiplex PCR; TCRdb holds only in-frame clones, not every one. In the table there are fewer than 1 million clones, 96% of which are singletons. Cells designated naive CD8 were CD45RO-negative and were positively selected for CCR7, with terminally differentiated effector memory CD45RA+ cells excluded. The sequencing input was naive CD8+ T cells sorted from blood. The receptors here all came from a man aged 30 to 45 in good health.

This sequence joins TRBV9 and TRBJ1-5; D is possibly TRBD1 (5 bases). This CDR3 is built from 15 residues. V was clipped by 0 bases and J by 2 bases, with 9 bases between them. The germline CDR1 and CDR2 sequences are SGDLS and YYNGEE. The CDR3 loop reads CASSVGGTGNQPQHF. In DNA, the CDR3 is TGTGCCAGCAGCGTAGGAGGGACGGGCAATCAGCCCCAGCATTTT.

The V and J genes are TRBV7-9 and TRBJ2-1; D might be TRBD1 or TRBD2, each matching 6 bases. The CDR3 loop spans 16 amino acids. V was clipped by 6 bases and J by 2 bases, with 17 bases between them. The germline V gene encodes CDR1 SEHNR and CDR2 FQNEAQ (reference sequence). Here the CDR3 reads CASSYGGGAPYNEQFF. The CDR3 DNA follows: TGTGCCAGCAGTTATGGAGGGGGAGCCCCCTACAATGAGCAGTTCTTC.

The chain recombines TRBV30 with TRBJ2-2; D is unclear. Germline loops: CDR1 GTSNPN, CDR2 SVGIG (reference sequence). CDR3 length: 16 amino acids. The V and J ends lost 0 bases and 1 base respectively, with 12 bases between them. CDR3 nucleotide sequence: TGTGCCTGGAGTGTACTTCCTCCAGGGAACACCGGGGAGCTGTTTTTT. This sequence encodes CAWSVLPPGNTGELFF.

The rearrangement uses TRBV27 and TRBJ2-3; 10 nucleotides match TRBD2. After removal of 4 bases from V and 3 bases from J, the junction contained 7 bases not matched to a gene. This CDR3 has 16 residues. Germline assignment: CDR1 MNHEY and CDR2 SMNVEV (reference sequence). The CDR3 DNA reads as TGTGCCAGCAGTTCCCACTCTAGCGGGAGTACAGATACGCAGTATTTT. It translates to CASSSHSSGSTDTQYF.

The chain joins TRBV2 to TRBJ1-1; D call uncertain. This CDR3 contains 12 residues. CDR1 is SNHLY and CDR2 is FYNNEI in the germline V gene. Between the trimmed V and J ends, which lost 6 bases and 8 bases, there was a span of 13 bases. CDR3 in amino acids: CASRGDPREAFF. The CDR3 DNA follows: TGTGCCAGCAGAGGAGACCCGCGGGAAGCTTTCTTT.

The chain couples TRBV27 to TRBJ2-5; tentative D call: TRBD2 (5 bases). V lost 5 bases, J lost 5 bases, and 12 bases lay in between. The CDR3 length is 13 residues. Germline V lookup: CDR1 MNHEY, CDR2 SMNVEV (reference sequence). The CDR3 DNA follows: TGTGCCAGCAGTCGCACTAGATGGGAGACCCAGTACTTC. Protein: CASSRTRWETQYF.

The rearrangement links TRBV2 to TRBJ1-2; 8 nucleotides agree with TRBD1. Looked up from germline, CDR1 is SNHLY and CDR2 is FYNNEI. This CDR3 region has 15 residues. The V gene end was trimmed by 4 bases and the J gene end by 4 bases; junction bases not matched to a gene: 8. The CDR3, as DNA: TGTGCCAGCAGTGGGAGTGACAGGGGCTTCTATGGCTACACCTTC. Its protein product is CASSGSDRGFYGYTF. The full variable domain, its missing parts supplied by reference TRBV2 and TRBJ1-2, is EPEVTQTPSHQVTQMGQEVILRCVPISNHLYFYWYRQILGQKVEFLVSFYNNEISEKSEIFDDQFSVERPDGSNFTLKIRSTKLEDSAMYFCASSGSDRGFYGYTFGSGTRLTVV.